This paragraph reports one TCR beta chain. Germline lookup yields CDR1 MDHEN and CDR2 SYDVKM. V was shortened by 5 bases and J by 8 bases, with 21 bases between the two germline ends. The CDR3 length is 15 residues. The record originates from a study of cytomegalovirus exposure and HLA in healthy donors. The PCR ran on 60 Vbeta and 13 Jbeta primers. The protocol was immunoSEQ multiplex PCR, while the TCRdb copy is restricted to in-frame clones and leaves out a portion. The sample lists about 100,000 clones, 60% to 85% occurring once. V usage is TRBV28 and J usage is TRBJ1-1; D gene ambiguous. The clonotype comes from a man aged 50 to 60 in good health and CMV-seronegative. Sequenced sample: PBMCs. The CDR3 sequence is CASSTTDAIEDEAFF. The CDR3 bases are TGTGCCAGCAGTACCACAGACGCTATCGAAGACGAAGCTTTCTTT.